These 13 T cell receptor beta chains originate from one sample sequenced in a study of blood T cell repertoires in COVID-19. Repertoires were generated with immunoSEQ multiplex PCR, while TCRdb's copy carries only in-frame clones and drops some. This repertoire shows some 57,000 clones, 82% found once; its top ten account for more than 9%. The material sequenced was peripheral blood. All receptors derive from an elderly man with COVID-19, enrolled during active disease.

This chain links TRBV6-5 with TRBJ1-2, with 7 nucleotides matching TRBD1. Germline loops: CDR1 MNHEY, CDR2 SVGAGI. The V and J ends lost 2 bases and 0 bases, in that order; junction bases with no gene match: 6. The CDR3 is made up of 16 amino acids. The CDR3 region has the DNA TGTGCCAGCAGTTACGATCCGACAGGGTCTAACTATGGCTACACCTTC. It is translated as CASSYDPTGSNYGYTF.

The chain couples TRBV4-3 to TRBJ2-7; 13 bases are shared with TRBD2. Germline assignment: CDR1 LGHNA and CDR2 YSLEER. The V and J ends lost 4 bases and 1 base, in that order; junction bases with no gene match: 13. This CDR3 spans 19 amino acids. CDR3 coding DNA: TGCGCCAGCAGCCGACACCTTGGGACTAGCGGGGACGTGTCCTACGAGCAGTACTTC. It is translated as CASSRHLGTSGDVSYEQYF.

The gene calls are TRBV24-1 and TRBJ2-6; 10 bases fit TRBD1. Trimming cost V 3 bases and J 0 bases; bases outside gene matches: 1. Germline V gives CDR1 KGHDR, CDR2 SFDVKD. This CDR3 spans 17 amino acids. The CDR3 here is CATSDGQGGSGANVLTF. In DNA form, the CDR3 reads TGTGCCACCAGTGATGGACAGGGGGGCTCTGGGGCCAACGTCCTGACTTTC.

This rearrangement joins TRBV11-2 to TRBJ2-1; D is unclear. CDR1 SGHAT and CDR2 FQNNGV come from the germline V gene. The CDR3 runs to 11 residues. Trimming shortened V by 0 bases and J by 15 bases, and 9 bases separated the two germline ends. The CDR3 DNA sequence: TGTGCCAGCAGCTTAGAAGAGTTCCTGTTCTTC. Protein: CASSLEEFLFF. The full variable domain, completed using reference TRBV11-2 and TRBJ2-1, is EAGVAQSPRYKIIEKRQSVAFWCNPISGHATLYWYQQILGQGPKLLIQFQNNGVVDDSQLPKDRFSAERLKGVDSTLKIQPAKLEDSAVYLCASSLEEFLFFGPGTRLTVL.

The chain recombines TRBV19 with TRBJ2-2; D might be TRBD2 (5 bases). CDR1 is LNHDA, CDR2 SQIVND, per germline (reference sequence). V shed 0 bases and J shed 6 bases, with 14 bases lying between them. The length of the CDR3 is 16 residues. CDR3 sequence: CASSIDRASRSGELFF. Written as DNA, the CDR3 is TGTGCCAGTAGTATAGATCGGGCTAGCAGGTCCGGGGAGCTGTTTTTT. The whole variable domain, filled in from reference TRBV19 and TRBJ2-2, reads DGGITQSPKYLFRKEGQNVTLSCEQNLNHDAMYWYRQDPGQGLRLIYYSQIVNDFQKGDIAEGYSVSREKKESFPLTVTSAQKNPTAFYLCASSIDRASRSGELFFGEGSRLTVL.

The count of this clone is one. The V gene is TRBV19, the J gene TRBJ1-5; D may be TRBD1 (5 bases). This CDR3 spans 14 amino acids. Trimming left V 7 bases short and J 7 bases short, with 17 bases between. Germline loops: CDR1 LNHDA, CDR2 SQIVND (reference sequence). The CDR3 region is CASNPWGDGQPQHF. The CDR3 DNA is TGTGCCAGTAACCCCTGGGGGGACGGGCAGCCCCAGCATTTT.

The rearrangement uses TRBV11-2 and TRBJ2-3; D ambiguous. From germline, CDR1 is SGHAT and CDR2 FQNNGV. The CDR3 contains 11 residues. With 5 bases removed from V and 3 bases from J, the gap between germline ends came to 3 bases. Here the CDR3 reads CASSLTDTQYF. The CDR3 DNA is TGTGCCAGCAGCCTAACAGATACGCAGTATTTT.

This clone showed up just a few times. This chain uses TRBV19 with TRBJ1-2, with 7 positions matching TRBD1. The V and J ends lost 0 bases and 1 base, in that order; junction bases with no gene match: 11. Germline values: CDR1 LNHDA, CDR2 SQIVND (reference sequence). The CDR3 consists of 18 residues. The CDR3 loop is CASSIDITATGHNYGYTF. The CDR3 DNA sequence: TGTGCCAGTAGTATAGACATTACAGCGACAGGGCATAACTATGGCTACACCTTC.

The CDR3 region is CAPSGYGYTF. The DNA for the CDR3 is TGTGCCCCTTCGGGCTATGGCTACACCTTC. The rearrangement joins TRBV24-1 to TRBJ1-2; D is unclear. The CDR3 loop spans 10 amino acids. V dropped 12 bases and J dropped 4 bases, with 8 bases sitting between them. From germline, CDR1 is KGHDR and CDR2 SFDVKD.

This sequence joins TRBV11-2 and TRBJ2-5; D is possibly TRBD2 (6 bases). The V gene lost 1 base and the J gene lost 7 bases, with 13 bases spanning the gap. Germline-derived CDR1 and CDR2 are SGHAT and FQNNGV. This CDR3 region has 14 residues. The CDR3 protein is CASSLGAGSGTQYF. The CDR3 DNA follows: TGTGCCAGCAGCTTAGGTGCGGGGTCCGGGACCCAGTACTTC.

This chain uses TRBV13 with TRBJ1-6; 7 positions agree with TRBD1. There are 14 residues in the CDR3. CDR1 is PRHDT, CDR2 FYEKMQ, per germline (reference sequence). Losses at the gene ends were 5 bases for V and 8 bases for J; bases not matched to a gene: 6. The CDR3 loop is CASSTQTGYSPLHF. The CDR3 DNA reads TGTGCCAGCAGCACTCAGACAGGGTATTCACCCCTCCACTTT. Complete variable domain (other parts from reference TRBV13 and TRBJ1-6): AAGVIQSPRHLIKEKRETATLKCYPIPRHDTVYWYQQGPGQDPQFLISFYEKMQSDKGSIPDRFSAQQFSDYHSELNMSSLELGDSALYFCASSTQTGYSPLHFGNGTRLTVT.

This clone was detected once. The chain combines TRBV20-1 with TRBJ2-1; 8 bases map to TRBD2. V was pared by 5 bases and J by 15 bases, with 9 bases of the junction left unmatched. The CDR3 has 11 amino acids. The germline gives CDR1 DFQATT, CDR2 SNEGSKA (reference sequence). The DNA of the CDR3 is TGCAGTGCTCCCGGGGAGCGGGAGTGGTTCTTC. This codes for CSAPGEREWFF.

The chain couples TRBV12-3 or TRBV12-4 to TRBJ1-4, with D unresolved. V lost 6 bases, J lost 4 bases, and 9 bases lay in between. The CDR3 extends over 13 amino acids. Here the CDR3 reads CASRLQVNEKLFF. CDR3 coding DNA: TGTGCCAGCAGACTCCAGGTTAATGAAAAACTGTTTTTT.